This is a list of T cell receptor beta chains from one sample in a study of blood T cell repertoires in COVID-19. Sequencing was performed with immunoSEQ multiplex PCR; in TCRdb, only in-frame clones are kept and a portion is missing. Here the sample spans 200,000 to 250,000 clones, around 86% being singletons. Sequences were obtained from peripheral blood. The receptors stem from a woman in her 70s with COVID-19, enrolled during active disease. Both conserved end residues are part of each CDR3. Fields, in order: J gene, clone size, D gene, V gene, CDR3 protein, CDR3 DNA. D genes are given only for firm matches. Some rows have no size entry. The others give once, few or many, or a class for an expanded clone.

J gene: TRBJ1-1
clone size: once
D gene: NA
V gene: TRBV14
CDR3 protein: CASSQGGGQGLRSMNTEAFF
CDR3 DNA: TGTGCCAGCAGCCAAGGCGGTGGGCAGGGGCTCCGCTCCATGAACACTGAAGCTTTCTTT

J gene: TRBJ1-1
clone size: NA
D gene: TRBD1
V gene: TRBV2
CDR3 protein: CASREDRGATEAFF
CDR3 DNA: TGTGCCAGCAGGGAAGACAGGGGCGCCACTGAAGCTTTCTTT

J gene: TRBJ1-3
clone size: NA
D gene: TRBD1
V gene: TRBV29-1
CDR3 protein: CSVARGQSSGNTIYF
CDR3 DNA: TGCAGCGTTGCTCGGGGACAGTCCTCTGGAAACACCATATATTTT

J gene: TRBJ1-3
clone size: NA
D gene: NA
V gene: TRBV6-1
CDR3 protein: CASSDNGNRNTIYF
CDR3 DNA: TGTGCCAGCAGTGATAACGGGAATCGAAACACCATATATTTT

J gene: TRBJ2-1
clone size: NA
D gene: TRBD2
V gene: TRBV2
CDR3 protein: CASRTTSGRVDEQFF
CDR3 DNA: TGTGCCAGCAGGACAACTAGCGGGAGGGTAGATGAGCAGTTCTTC

J gene: TRBJ2-5
clone size: NA
D gene: NA
V gene: TRBV28
CDR3 protein: CASSLLGLRETQYF
CDR3 DNA: TGTGCCAGCAGCCTCCTGGGGCTCCGGGAGACCCAGTACTTC

J gene: TRBJ1-4
clone size: few
D gene: NA
V gene: TRBV5-8
CDR3 protein: CASGRRRDPEKLFF
CDR3 DNA: TGTGCCAGCGGCCGGAGGCGTGATCCGGAAAAACTGTTTTTT

J gene: TRBJ2-1
clone size: NA
D gene: NA
V gene: TRBV10-3
CDR3 protein: CAISGTESSYNEQFF
CDR3 DNA: TGTGCCATCAGTGGAACGGAGAGCTCCTACAATGAGCAGTTCTTC

J gene: TRBJ1-2
clone size: NA
D gene: TRBD1
V gene: TRBV19
CDR3 protein: CASTDGYRGSGGYGYTF
CDR3 DNA: TGTGCCAGTACCGATGGGTACAGGGGGTCGGGAGGCTATGGCTACACCTTC

J gene: TRBJ2-1
clone size: NA
D gene: TRBD2
V gene: TRBV5-1
CDR3 protein: CASSQPGTKGNEQFF
CDR3 DNA: TGCGCCAGCAGCCAACCCGGGACTAAGGGCAATGAGCAGTTCTTC

J gene: TRBJ1-3
clone size: once
D gene: NA
V gene: TRBV29-1
CDR3 protein: CSVEEPKSGNTIYF
CDR3 DNA: TGCAGCGTTGAGGAGCCTAAGTCTGGAAACACCATATATTTT

J gene: TRBJ2-1
clone size: NA
D gene: TRBD2
V gene: TRBV7-6
CDR3 protein: CASSKGLAGVYEQFF
CDR3 DNA: TGTGCCAGCAGCAAGGGACTAGCGGGAGTTTATGAGCAGTTCTTC

J gene: TRBJ2-3
clone size: few
D gene: TRBD2
V gene: TRBV28
CDR3 protein: CASSSLSGRVRDTQYF
CDR3 DNA: TGTGCCAGCAGTTCCCTCAGCGGGAGAGTAAGAGATACGCAGTATTTT

J gene: TRBJ1-1
clone size: NA
D gene: NA
V gene: TRBV4-3
CDR3 protein: CASSQDPHSLNTEAFF
CDR3 DNA: TGCGCCAGCAGCCAAGATCCCCACAGCTTGAACACTGAAGCTTTCTTT

J gene: TRBJ2-1
clone size: NA
D gene: NA
V gene: TRBV9
CDR3 protein: CASSVASGTYNEQFF
CDR3 DNA: TGTGCCAGCAGCGTAGCGTCGGGGACCTACAATGAGCAGTTCTTC

J gene: TRBJ2-2
clone size: NA
D gene: NA
V gene: TRBV9
CDR3 protein: CASSGREGQRTGELFF
CDR3 DNA: TGTGCCAGCAGCGGAAGAGAAGGACAGCGGACCGGGGAGCTGTTTTTT

J gene: TRBJ1-3
clone size: NA
D gene: TRBD1
V gene: TRBV7-9
CDR3 protein: CASRYLGDSSGNTIYF
CDR3 DNA: TGTGCCAGCAGATATCTAGGGGACAGCTCTGGAAACACCATATATTTT

J gene: TRBJ2-7
clone size: NA
D gene: NA
V gene: TRBV7-2
CDR3 protein: CASSSGSGQYYEQYF
CDR3 DNA: TGTGCCAGCAGCTCCGGCTCCGGACAGTACTACGAGCAGTACTTC

J gene: TRBJ1-4
clone size: once
D gene: TRBD1
V gene: TRBV19
CDR3 protein: CASTPDRFSNFDEKLFF
CDR3 DNA: TGTGCCAGTACACCGGACAGGTTTTCTAATTTTGATGAAAAACTGTTTTTT

J gene: TRBJ2-5
clone size: NA
D gene: NA
V gene: TRBV10-1
CDR3 protein: CASSPGKGNIQETQYF
CDR3 DNA: TGCGCCAGCTCCCCGGGGAAAGGGAACATCCAAGAGACCCAGTACTTC

J gene: TRBJ2-3
clone size: many
D gene: TRBD2
V gene: TRBV6-4
CDR3 protein: CASSPEAGGRNTQYF
CDR3 DNA: TGTGCCAGCAGCCCCGAGGCGGGGGGGAGAAATACGCAGTATTTT

J gene: TRBJ1-6
clone size: few
D gene: TRBD1
V gene: TRBV6-5
CDR3 protein: CASSKTGYGNSPLHF
CDR3 DNA: TGTGCCAGCAGTAAGACAGGGTACGGAAATTCACCCCTCCACTTT

J gene: TRBJ2-7
clone size: NA
D gene: NA
V gene: TRBV7-2
CDR3 protein: CASSLGPAASYEQYF
CDR3 DNA: TGTGCCAGCAGCTTAGGCCCTGCGGCCTCCTACGAGCAGTACTTC

J gene: TRBJ2-7
clone size: once
D gene: TRBD1
V gene: TRBV20-1
CDR3 protein: CSASPAGTGSYEQYF
CDR3 DNA: TGCAGTGCTAGTCCTGCCGGGACAGGGTCCTACGAGCAGTACTTC

J gene: TRBJ2-1
clone size: NA
D gene: NA
V gene: TRBV4-3
CDR3 protein: CASSQEALAYNEQFF
CDR3 DNA: TGCGCCAGCAGCCAAGAGGCGCTAGCCTACAATGAGCAGTTCTTC

J gene: TRBJ1-6
clone size: NA
D gene: NA
V gene: TRBV3-1/TRBV3-2
CDR3 protein: CASSQARPSASSPLHF
CDR3 DNA: TGTGCCAGCAGCCAAGCGCGGCCCTCAGCTAGTTCACCCCTCCACTTT

J gene: TRBJ2-3
clone size: NA
D gene: NA
V gene: TRBV5-4
CDR3 protein: CASSWLGGGTDTQYF
CDR3 DNA: TGTGCCAGCAGCTGGCTGGGGGGTGGCACAGATACGCAGTATTTT